The 5 T cell receptor beta chains reported below all come from one sample, sequenced in a study of T cell clonotyping in hematopoietic cell transplantation. Time point denoted: recipient sample about 28 days before transplant, after cytoreduction. Assay used: immunoSEQ multiplex PCR; TCRdb lists only in-frame clones, some missing. The sample lists roughly 48,000 clones, about four fifths seen once, with about 5.3% in the top ten. The material was peripheral blood mononuclear cells, obtained before stem cell transplant. Receptors were obtained from a man in his sixties with myelodysplastic syndrome. Some clones in this sample may be carry-over from other donors' samples.

The chain uses TRBV5-4 and TRBJ2-2; D is ambiguous. The CDR3 covers 15 residues. Germline values: CDR1 SGHNT, CDR2 YYREEE (reference sequence). The germline V and J ends were trimmed by 0 bases and 0 bases, with 6 bases remaining between them. CDR3 nucleotides: TGTGCCAGCAGCTTGGATTACGCGAACACCGGGGAGCTGTTTTTT. Its translation is CASSLDYANTGELFF.

The gene calls are TRBV14 and TRBJ2-2; D is ambiguous. Trimming took off 2 bases at V and 1 base at J, with 8 bases between the two ends. The CDR3 length is 15 residues. The germline V gene has CDR1 SGHDN and CDR2 FVKESK. CDR3 coding DNA: TGTGCCAGCAGCCAACTGGGTCGGAACACCGGGGAGCTGTTTTTT. Its translation is CASSQLGRNTGELFF.

The genes are TRBV6-5 and TRBJ2-1; 8 bases agree with TRBD2. V was pared by 6 bases and J by 6 bases, with 4 bases of the junction left unmatched. Germline CDR1 reads MNHEY; CDR2 reads SVGAGI. This CDR3 region has 13 residues. CDR3 loop: CASRGLGGNEQFF. The CDR3 coding sequence is TGTGCCAGCAGGGGACTAGGTGGCAATGAGCAGTTCTTC.

The gene calls are TRBV7-2 and TRBJ1-3; 8 bases map to TRBD1. Unmatched junction bases numbered 16, after V lost 5 bases and J lost 7 bases. This CDR3 is 17 amino acids long. From germline, CDR1 is SGHTA and CDR2 FQGNSA. The CDR3 DNA reads TGTGCCAGCAGCCCCACTCAGGGGGCAAGTCACGGGAACACCATATATTTT. Translating gives CASSPTQGASHGNTIYF.

This clone showed up just a few times. The genes are TRBV25-1 and TRBJ2-1; TRBD1 aligns across 9 bases. CDR1 and CDR2 from the germline V gene are MGHDK and SYGVNS. CDR3 length equals 15 residues. J lost 2 bases, V lost 3 bases, and 2 bases had no gene match. CDR3 amino acids: CASSETGGPYNEQFF. CDR3 in DNA: TGTGCCAGCAGTGAGACAGGGGGTCCCTACAATGAGCAGTTCTTC.